The 25 T cell receptor beta chains below come from one sample, sequenced in a study of cytomegalovirus exposure and HLA in healthy donors. It was with 60 Vbeta and 13 Jbeta primers that the PCR ran. Sequenced by immunoSEQ multiplex PCR; TCRdb stores in-frame clones only, minus some. The table for this sample gives about 120,000 clones. Sequenced: PBMCs. All receptors come from a woman aged 40 to 55 in good health and CMV-seropositive.

The chain couples TRBV9 to TRBJ2-7, with 7 positions matching TRBD1. The junction had 13 bases not matched to a gene; V was cut back by 0 bases and J by 4 bases. Germline V gene data show CDR1 as SGDLS and CDR2 as YYNGEE. The CDR3 totals 17 residues. CDR3 protein: CASSVGAGGNTGYEQYF. In DNA, the CDR3 is TGTGCCAGCAGCGTAGGGGCAGGGGGTAATACGGGGTACGAGCAGTACTTC.

CDR3 loop: CASSSHSSGSIYNEQFF. CDR3 in DNA: TGCGCCAGCAGCTCACACTCTAGCGGGAGTATCTACAATGAGCAGTTCTTC. J is TRBJ2-1 and V is TRBV5-1; 10 bases line up with TRBD2. Per the germline V gene, CDR1 is SGHRS and CDR2 is YFSETQ. The CDR3 has 17 amino acids. The junction had 9 bases not matched to a gene; V was cut back by 3 bases and J by 3 bases.

This rearrangement joins TRBV7-5 to TRBJ1-5; the D call in the table, TRBD1, was not verified against the DNA. TRBV7-5 is marked as a pseudogene. The CDR3 runs 19 residues. CDR3 bases: TGTGCCAGAAGCTTAATAGGGACAGGGGGTCCTCTTAGCAATCAGCCCCAGCATTTT. Translated: CARSLIGTGGPLSNQPQHF.

The chain is built from TRBV2 and TRBJ2-1; perhaps TRBD2 as D (6 bases). CDR3 length: 14 residues. CDR1 is SNHLY, CDR2 FYNNEI, per germline. Trimming removed 2 bases from V and 4 bases from J, with 9 bases in between. CDR3 protein: CASSETGLYNEQFF. The CDR3 coding sequence is TGTGCCAGCAGTGAAACCGGACTATACAATGAGCAGTTCTTC.

The CDR3 region has the DNA TGCGCCAGCAGTGACCCAAACACCGGGGAGCTGTTTTTT. Amino acids: CASSDPNTGELFF. This chain joins TRBV10-1 and TRBJ2-2; no clear D. The CDR3 contains 13 residues. V lost 3 bases and J lost 2, with 4 bases in between. Germline V gene lookup returns CDR1 WNHNN and CDR2 SYGVQD (reference sequence).

The chain uses TRBV7-3 and TRBJ1-6; perhaps TRBD1 as D (6 bases). In germline, CDR1 is SGHTA, CDR2 FQGTGA. The CDR3 is made up of 13 amino acids. Trimming cost V 3 bases and J 7 bases, with 7 bases left between them. Here the CDR3 DNA reads TGTGCCAGCAGCTTCGGACAGAATTCACCCCTCCACTTT. Protein sequence: CASSFGQNSPLHF. Combining the CDR3 with reference TRBV7-3 and TRBJ1-6 gives the whole variable domain GAGVSQTPSNKVTEKGKYVELRCDPISGHTALYWYRQSLGQGPEFLIYFQGTGAADDSGLPNDRFFAVRPEGSVSTLKIQRTERGDSAVYLCASSFGQNSPLHFGNGTRLTVT.

This chain links TRBV30 with TRBJ2-7, with a weak D call TRBD1 (5 bases). From germline, CDR1 is GTSNPN and CDR2 SVGIG (reference sequence). CDR3 length: 13 residues. V was shortened by 4 bases and J by 2 bases, with 12 bases between the two germline ends. The CDR3 loop is CAWTGASAYEQYF. The CDR3 DNA follows: TGTGCCTGGACTGGGGCGTCGGCCTACGAGCAGTACTTC.

This chain links TRBV9 with TRBJ1-4; 8 bases align to TRBD1. V trimming: 4 bases; J trimming: 12 bases; junction bases outside the gene matches: 5. This CDR3 is 12 amino acids long. CDR1 and CDR2 (germline): SGDLS, YYNGEE. The CDR3 sequence: CASSLAGGELFF. In DNA form, the CDR3 reads TGTGCCAGCAGCTTGGCAGGGGGCGAACTGTTTTTT. Full variable domain (rest looked up from reference TRBV9 and TRBJ1-4): DSGVTQTPKHLITATGQRVTLRCSPRSGDLSVYWYQQSLDQGLQFLIQYYNGEERAKGNILERFSAQQFPDLHSELNLSSLELGDSALYFCASSLAGGELFFGSGTQLSVL.

This chain joins TRBV7-3 and TRBJ2-7; D perhaps matches TRBD1 (6 bases). The length of the CDR3 is 14 residues. The germline CDR1 and CDR2 sequences are SGHTA and FQGTGA. Trimming removed 5 bases from V and 0 bases from J, with 11 bases in between. In nucleotides, the CDR3 is TGTGCCAGCAGCCTAGGACAGAGCTCCTACGAGCAGTACTTC. Translating gives CASSLGQSSYEQYF. Looking up the rest from reference TRBV7-3 and TRBJ2-7 gives the full variable domain: GAGVSQTPSNKVTEKGKYVELRCDPISGHTALYWYRQSLGQGPEFLIYFQGTGAADDSGLPNDRFFAVRPEGSVSTLKIQRTERGDSAVYLCASSLGQSSYEQYFGPGTRLTVT.

The rearrangement uses TRBV7-3 and TRBJ1-6; maybe TRBD1 (5 bases). Per germline, CDR1 SGHTA and CDR2 FQGTGA. V was trimmed by 1 base and J by 8 bases, leaving 9 bases between them. The CDR3 consists of 14 residues. Written as DNA, the CDR3 is TGTGCCAGCAGCTTAAGTGGGGCGGATTCACCCCTCCACTTT. It encodes CASSLSGADSPLHF. The full variable domain, its missing parts supplied by reference TRBV7-3 and TRBJ1-6, is GAGVSQTPSNKVTEKGKYVELRCDPISGHTALYWYRQSLGQGPEFLIYFQGTGAADDSGLPNDRFFAVRPEGSVSTLKIQRTERGDSAVYLCASSLSGADSPLHFGNGTRLTVT.

The chain has TRBV9 and TRBJ2-3; TRBD2 might be the D (6 bases). Germline V gene lookup returns CDR1 SGDLS and CDR2 YYNGEE. V was clipped by 1 base and J by 5 bases, with 14 bases between them. The CDR3 runs 15 residues. CDR3 sequence (DNA): TGTGCCAGCAGCGTACCCGGGAGTGGTTTAGATACGCAGTATTTT. Its translation is CASSVPGSGLDTQYF.

The chain joins TRBV30 to TRBJ2-3; TRBD1 matches at 7 bases. The CDR3 is 13 amino acids. Germline V gene data show CDR1 as GTSNPN and CDR2 as SVGIG (reference sequence). V was clipped by 5 bases and J by 7 bases; unmatched bases: 9. CDR3 sequence reads: CAWGANRGNTQYF. The CDR3 region has the DNA TGTGCCTGGGGGGCGAACAGGGGAAATACGCAGTATTTT. The full variable domain, completed using reference TRBV30 and TRBJ2-3, is SQTIHQWPATLVQPVGSPLSLECTVEGTSNPNLYWYRQAAGRGLQLLFYSVGIGQISSEVPQNLSASRPQDRQFILSSKKLLLSDSGFYLCAWGANRGNTQYFGPGTRLTVL.

The rearrangement uses TRBV7-2 and TRBJ2-1, with 12 bases that match TRBD2. The CDR3 has 16 residues. CDR1 and CDR2 (germline): SGHTA, FQGNSA. V shed 4 bases, J shed 8 bases, and the junction held 9 bases outside the gene matches. The CDR3 reads CASSSHGLAGTDEQFF. The CDR3 DNA reads as TGTGCCAGCAGCTCCCATGGACTAGCGGGGACGGATGAGCAGTTCTTC.

The rearrangement uses TRBV7-2 and TRBJ2-6; maybe TRBD2 (5 bases). The ends were cut back, 2 bases at V and 3 bases at J, with 11 bases in the middle. The CDR3 has 16 amino acids. Germline V lookup: CDR1 SGHTA, CDR2 FQGNSA. The chain's CDR3 is CASSLSARGGANVLTF. The CDR3 DNA reads TGTGCCAGCAGCTTAAGTGCCCGGGGTGGGGCCAACGTCCTGACTTTC.

The chain joins TRBV20-1 to TRBJ1-1; D unclear. This CDR3 has 11 residues. The V end was cut by 6 bases, the J end by 0 bases, with 5 bases between. Germline V gene lookup returns CDR1 DFQATT and CDR2 SNEGSKA (reference sequence). This CDR3 reads CSAAMNTEAFF. CDR3 coding DNA: TGCAGTGCCGCTATGAACACTGAAGCTTTCTTT.

The CDR3 here is CASSEPGQNTGELFF. The CDR3 coding sequence is TGTGCCAGCAGTGAACCGGGACAGAACACCGGGGAGCTGTTTTTT. This rearrangement joins TRBV25-1 to TRBJ2-2, with TRBD1 as a possible D gene (6 bases). V was shortened by 2 bases and J by 1 base, with 8 bases between the two germline ends. The CDR3 has 15 amino acids. Germline values: CDR1 MGHDK, CDR2 SYGVNS.

This chain uses TRBV7-3 with TRBJ2-1, with 9 bases identical to TRBD2. The germline V gene encodes CDR1 SGHTA and CDR2 FQGTGA. The CDR3 runs 16 residues. With V trimmed by 4 bases and J by 4 bases, 8 bases remained unmatched. This CDR3 reads CASSSRRTSVYNEQFF. The CDR3 nucleotides read TGTGCCAGCAGCTCCCGAAGGACTAGCGTATACAATGAGCAGTTCTTC.

V gene TRBV2 combines with J gene TRBJ2-7; TRBD1 matches at 7 bases. The V gene end was trimmed by 7 bases and the J gene end by 5 bases; junction bases not matched to a gene: 5. This CDR3 is built from 12 residues. Looked up from germline, CDR1 is SNHLY and CDR2 is FYNNEI. The CDR3 DNA sequence: TGTGCCAGCACCCCGGGACAGAACGAGCAGTACTTC. Its translation is CASTPGQNEQYF.

This clone is called medium-sized based on its frequency. The rearrangement joins TRBV6-1 to TRBJ2-6, with a tentative D call TRBD2 (5 bases). Germline CDR1 is MNHNS and CDR2 is SASEGT. There are 15 residues in the CDR3. Trimming removed 3 bases at V and 1 base at J, with 7 bases between. The CDR3 loop reads CASSDEGSGANVLTF. CDR3 in DNA: TGTGCCAGCAGTGATGAGGGATCTGGGGCCAACGTCCTGACTTTC.

CDR3 residues: CASSFPGTGFGYTF. Here the CDR3 DNA reads TGTGCCAGCAGTTTCCCCGGGACAGGGTTTGGCTACACCTTC. The chain is built from TRBV28 and TRBJ1-2, with 9 positions matching TRBD1. The CDR3 is 14 amino acids. Germline-derived CDR1 and CDR2 are MDHEN and SYDVKM. V shed 3 bases and J 7 bases; nucleotides not matched to a gene: 6.

The chain combines TRBV5-8 with TRBJ1-2; maybe TRBD1 (6 bases). CDR3 length: 14 residues. V lost 3 bases, J lost 4 bases, and 13 bases lay in between. Germline V gene data show CDR1 as SGHTS and CDR2 as YDEGEE. CDR3 region: CASSSRMTGYGYTF. The CDR3 coding sequence is TGTGCCAGCAGCTCACGAATGACAGGCTATGGCTACACCTTC. The whole variable domain, filled in from reference TRBV5-8 and TRBJ1-2, reads EAGVTQSPTHLIKTRGQQATLRCSPISGHTSVYWYQQALGLGLQFLLWYDEGEERNRGNFPPRFSGRQFPNYSSELNVNALELEDSALYLCASSSRMTGYGYTFGSGTRLTVV.

V gene TRBV7-3 combines with J gene TRBJ2-1, with 12 bases lining up with TRBD2. V lost 2 bases to trimming and J lost 7 bases; unmatched junction nucleotides: 9. Germline CDR1 is SGHTA and CDR2 is FQGTGA. The CDR3 totals 17 residues. The CDR3, as DNA: TGTGCCAGCAGCTTACACCCTTCTAGCGGGAGGGGGAATGAGCAGTTCTTC. It translates to CASSLHPSSGRGNEQFF.

The CDR3 reads CASSSGGNRVSYEQYF. In nucleotides, the CDR3 is TGTGCCAGCAGTTCAGGGGGGAACAGGGTCTCCTACGAGCAGTACTTC. The chain has TRBV7-9 and TRBJ2-7; perhaps TRBD1 as D (7 bases). From germline, CDR1 is SEHNR and CDR2 FQNEAQ (reference sequence). Trimming cost V 6 bases and J 0 bases, with 18 bases left between them. The CDR3 extends over 16 amino acids.

This chain connects TRBV6-5 to TRBJ1-5; 7 bases fit TRBD1. V was clipped by 2 bases and J by 7 bases; unmatched bases: 5. CDR1 MNHEY and CDR2 SVGAGI come from the germline V gene. The CDR3 sequence is 14 residues long. CDR3 protein: CASSYRGLGQPQHF. DNA of the CDR3: TGTGCCAGCAGTTACAGGGGGCTCGGACAGCCCCAGCATTTT.

The chain joins TRBV5-1 to TRBJ2-7; TRBD1 matches 7 bases. The CDR3 loop spans 16 amino acids. After removal of 5 bases from V and 5 bases from J, the junction contained 16 bases not matched to a gene. Germline V gives CDR1 SGHRS, CDR2 YFSETQ. The CDR3 loop is CASSFSPGQRAHEQYF. The DNA for the CDR3 is TGCGCCAGCAGTTTTTCCCCGGGACAGAGGGCCCACGAGCAGTACTTC.